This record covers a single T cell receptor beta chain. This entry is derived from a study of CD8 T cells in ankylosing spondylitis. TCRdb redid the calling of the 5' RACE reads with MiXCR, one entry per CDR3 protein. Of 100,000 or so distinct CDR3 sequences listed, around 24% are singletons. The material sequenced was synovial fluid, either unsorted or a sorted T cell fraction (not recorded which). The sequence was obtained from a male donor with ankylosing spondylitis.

The CDR3 DNA reads TGCAGTGCTAGAATGGCTAGCGGGAGTAACATTCAGTACTTC. It codes for CSARMASGSNIQYF. The chain employs TRBV20-1 and TRBJ2-4; TRBD2 agrees at 10 bases. CDR3 size: 14 residues. The germline gives CDR1 DFQATT, CDR2 SNEGSKA (reference sequence). The V and J ends lost 2 bases and 7 bases, in that order; junction bases with no gene match: 5.